This is a list of T cell receptor beta chains from one sample in a study of blood T cell repertoires in COVID-19. Some clones are missing from TCRdb's copy, which holds only in-frame ones; the method was immunoSEQ multiplex PCR. The data contain about 170,000 clones, around 87% of them singletons. The sample consisted of peripheral blood. The receptors originated from a woman over 75 with COVID-19, enrolled during active disease. Both conserved end residues are trimmed from each CDR3. Each record gives: V gene, clone size, CDR3 protein. Size is stated for part of the rows, as once, few or many counts, or as a class when the clone is expanded.

TRBV5-1,.,ASSAGYEQY
TRBV2,.,ASMDSLNTGELF
TRBV6-2/TRBV6-3,.,ASSYPIDRGGQPQH
TRBV7-2,.,ASSLDGVASPLH
TRBV7-9,.,ASSLGTGLNQPQH
TRBV6-2/TRBV6-3,.,ASSYTRGGETQY
TRBV7-6,.,ASSRQSSGSSYNEQF
TRBV7-2,.,ASSFRVNQPQH
TRBV5-6,.,ASSRQGPEAF
TRBV7-3,.,ASSLGLDTDTQY
TRBV5-4,.,ASSSQDGYT
TRBV11-3,.,ASSLQSGSYNEQF
TRBV27,.,ASSPRGHNEQF
TRBV29-1,.,SVVIGGDQPQH
TRBV19,.,ASSSREATYNEQF
TRBV5-1,.,ASSPAGGRNQPQH
TRBV28,.,ASSFYVGRGGNTEAF
TRBV5-4,.,ASTVWGSGSTDTQY
TRBV12-3/TRBV12-4,few,ASSFAEEGYT
TRBV20-1,.,SASPIREGYTDTQY
TRBV28,once,ASGRGNGSPLH
TRBV14,.,ASSQGRTGVAGELF
TRBV12-3/TRBV12-4,.,ASSSRGEQY
TRBV19,.,ATSVVAGTHEQY
TRBV20-1,.,SASTGGLTDTQY
TRBV9,.,ASSDSISNYGYT
TRBV6-2/TRBV6-3,.,ASSRVESEPQH
TRBV28,.,ASSNSGGSYNEQF
TRBV5-1,.,ASSLSGLVYEQF
TRBV24-1,.,ATSDPGQVETQY
TRBV19,.,ASSISGVNTEAF
TRBV27,.,ASSLLASIPSNEQF
TRBV7-9,.,ASSLVETSLVAQY
TRBV5-4,.,ASSSDNLRNIQY
TRBV28,.,ASSFTNRGRIDSPLH
TRBV5-1,.,ASSPGQALGTQY
TRBV3-1/TRBV3-2,.,ASSQAGVGEQF
TRBV7-2,.,ASSSGTSGRYQETQY
TRBV19,once,ASSIHNSGGELF
TRBV9,.,ASSVDEGLAGGFGNEQF
TRBV11-2,.,ASSFEGQGGAF
TRBV6-5,.,ASRGAGENEQF
TRBV9,.,ASSVEGQGASPLH
TRBV5-1,.,ASSLEQGNEQF
TRBV7-3,.,ASSRGLTTDTQY